This T cell receptor (beta chain) originates from a study of CD8 T cells in Susac syndrome. With random hexamers, roughly 0.45 to 1 ug RNA was reverse transcribed. Coverage of TCR beta CDR3 amplification by immunoSEQ multiplex PCR extended to 54 Vbeta and 13 Jbeta. TCRdb fed the immunoSEQ multiplex PCR reads into MiXCR, producing one record per CDR3 protein. This table has 150,000 or so distinct CDR3 sequences, roughly nine tenths appearing once. CD8+ and CD4+ T cells from blood underwent TCR beta sequencing, which was carried out in a high-throughput format. Controls were age- and sex-matched healthy donors. TEMRA cells were enriched by FACS, and CD4+ and CD8+ T cells were negatively isolated. This CDR3 has 17 amino acids. CDR1 SGHRS and CDR2 YFSETQ come from the germline V gene. The V and J ends lost 4 bases and 2 bases, in that order; junction bases with no gene match: 7.

Sequenced input: CD4+ T cells from PBMCs. The chain links TRBV5-1 to TRBJ2-5, with 14 bases fitting TRBD2. The source is a human donor in good health. CDR3 residues: CASSRTGTSGGQETQYF. DNA for the CDR3: TGCGCCAGCAGCCGTACCGGGACTAGCGGGGGTCAAGAGACCCAGTACTTC. Full variable domain (remainder filled in from reference TRBV5-1 and TRBJ2-5): KAGVTQTPRYLIKTRGQQVTLSCSPISGHRSVSWYQQTPGQGLQFLFEYFSETQRNKGNFPGRFSGRQFSNSRSEMNVSTLELGDSALYLCASSRTGTSGGQETQYFGPGTRLLVL.